These 2 T cell receptor beta chains came from one sample sequenced in a study of ipilimumab plus nivolumab after autologous stem cell transplantation. Clones were read by immunoSEQ multiplex PCR, and TCRdb kept only the in-frame ones, dropping some. The profile shows 15,000 to 20,000 clones, about 81% of them singletons. This material consisted of PBMCs, taken in a trial of ipilimumab plus nivolumab as post-transplant consolidation. These receptors all come from a male donor with diffuse large B-cell lymphoma.

The chain is built from TRBV19 and TRBJ2-3, with 11 bases aligning to TRBD2. The CDR3 is made up of 17 amino acids. V shed 5 bases, J shed 7 bases, and the junction held 14 bases outside the gene matches. Germline lookup yields CDR1 LNHDA and CDR2 SQIVND (reference sequence). The CDR3 sequence: CASSPTASGGIFYTQYF. The CDR3 nucleotides are TGTGCCAGTAGTCCCACCGCTAGCGGGGGGATCTTTTATACGCAGTATTTT.

The sample holds a few counts of this clone. The rearrangement uses TRBV6-5 and TRBJ2-5; no clear D. Germline assignment: CDR1 MNHEY and CDR2 SVGAGI. Trimming shortened V by 4 bases and J by 4 bases, and 13 bases separated the two germline ends. This CDR3 region has 14 residues. CDR3 in amino acids: CASSSIYGRETQYF. The CDR3 nucleotides read TGTGCCAGCAGTTCCATCTATGGGCGAGAGACCCAGTACTTC.